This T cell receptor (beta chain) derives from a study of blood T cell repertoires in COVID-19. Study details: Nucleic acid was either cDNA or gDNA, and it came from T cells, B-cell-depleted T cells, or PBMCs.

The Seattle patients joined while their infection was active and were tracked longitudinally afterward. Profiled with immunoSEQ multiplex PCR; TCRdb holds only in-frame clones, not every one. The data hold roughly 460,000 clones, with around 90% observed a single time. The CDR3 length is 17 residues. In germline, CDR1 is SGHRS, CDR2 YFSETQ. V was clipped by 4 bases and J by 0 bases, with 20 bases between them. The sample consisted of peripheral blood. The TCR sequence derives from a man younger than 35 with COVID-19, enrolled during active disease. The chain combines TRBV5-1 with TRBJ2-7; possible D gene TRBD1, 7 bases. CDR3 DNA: TGCGCCAGCAGCGGCGGGACAGTGATTTCGAGCTCCTACGAGCAGTACTTC. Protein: CASSGGTVISSSYEQYF.